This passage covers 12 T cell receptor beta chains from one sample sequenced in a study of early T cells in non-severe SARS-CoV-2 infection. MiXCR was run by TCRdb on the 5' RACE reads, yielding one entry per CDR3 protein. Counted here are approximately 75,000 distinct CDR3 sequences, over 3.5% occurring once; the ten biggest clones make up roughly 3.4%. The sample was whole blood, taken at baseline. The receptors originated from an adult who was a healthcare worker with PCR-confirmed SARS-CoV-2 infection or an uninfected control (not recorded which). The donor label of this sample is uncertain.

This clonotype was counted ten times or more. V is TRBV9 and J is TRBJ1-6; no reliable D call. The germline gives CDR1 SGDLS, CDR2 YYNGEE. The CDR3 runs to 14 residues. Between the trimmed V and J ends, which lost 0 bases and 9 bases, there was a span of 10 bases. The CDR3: CASSVGEGSSPLHF. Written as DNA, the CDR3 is TGTGCCAGCAGCGTAGGAGAAGGGAGTTCACCCCTCCACTTT.

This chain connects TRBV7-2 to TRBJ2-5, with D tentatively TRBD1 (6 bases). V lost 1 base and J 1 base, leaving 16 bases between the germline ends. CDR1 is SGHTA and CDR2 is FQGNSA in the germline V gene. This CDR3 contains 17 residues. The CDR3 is CASSLVGRGPIQETQYF. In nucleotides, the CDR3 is TGTGCCAGCAGCTTAGTTGGCAGGGGTCCCATCCAAGAGACCCAGTACTTC.

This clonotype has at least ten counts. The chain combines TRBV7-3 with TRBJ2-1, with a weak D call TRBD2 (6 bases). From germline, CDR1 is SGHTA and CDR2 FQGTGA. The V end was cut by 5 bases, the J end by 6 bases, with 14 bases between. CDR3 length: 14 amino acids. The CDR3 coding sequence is TGTGCCAGCAGCCCCCTTCTCGGGGGCAATGAGCAGTTCTTC. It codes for CASSPLLGGNEQFF.

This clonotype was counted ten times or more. The CDR3 spells CSVSPTGDAGQPQHF. As DNA, the CDR3 is TGCAGCGTGTCACCAACAGGGGATGCAGGTCAGCCCCAGCATTTT. J is TRBJ1-5 and V is TRBV29-1; 7 bases match TRBD1. This CDR3 has 15 amino acids. V shed 6 bases, J shed 6 bases, and the junction held 14 bases outside the gene matches. The germline CDR1 and CDR2 sequences are SQVTM and ANQGSEA.

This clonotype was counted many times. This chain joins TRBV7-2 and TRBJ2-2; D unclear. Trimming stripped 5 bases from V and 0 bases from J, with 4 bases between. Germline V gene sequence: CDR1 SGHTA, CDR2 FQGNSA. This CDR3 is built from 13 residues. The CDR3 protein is CASSLSNTGELFF. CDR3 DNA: TGTGCCAGCAGCCTATCGAACACCGGGGAGCTGTTTTTT.

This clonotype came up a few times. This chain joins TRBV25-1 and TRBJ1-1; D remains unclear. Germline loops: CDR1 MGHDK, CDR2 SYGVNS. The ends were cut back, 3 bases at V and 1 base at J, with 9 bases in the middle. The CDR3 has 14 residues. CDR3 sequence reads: CASSDRASNTEAFF. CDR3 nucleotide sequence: TGTGCCAGCAGTGACCGGGCTTCGAACACTGAAGCTTTCTTT.

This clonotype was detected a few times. The CDR3 is CAISESEGDQPQHF. CDR3 DNA sequence: TGTGCCATCAGTGAGTCTGAGGGGGACCAGCCCCAGCATTTT. This chain uses TRBV10-3 with TRBJ1-5, with D tentatively TRBD1 (6 bases). V shed 0 bases and J shed 7 bases, with 10 bases lying between them. CDR3 size: 14 residues. Per the germline V gene, CDR1 is ENHRY and CDR2 is SYGVKD.

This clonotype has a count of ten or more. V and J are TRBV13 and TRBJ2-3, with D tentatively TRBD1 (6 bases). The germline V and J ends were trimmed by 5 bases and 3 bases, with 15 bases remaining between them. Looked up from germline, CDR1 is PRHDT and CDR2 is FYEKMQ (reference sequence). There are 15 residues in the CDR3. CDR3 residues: CASSPRDTQTDTQYF. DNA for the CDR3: TGTGCCAGCAGCCCGAGGGACACCCAAACAGATACGCAGTATTTT.

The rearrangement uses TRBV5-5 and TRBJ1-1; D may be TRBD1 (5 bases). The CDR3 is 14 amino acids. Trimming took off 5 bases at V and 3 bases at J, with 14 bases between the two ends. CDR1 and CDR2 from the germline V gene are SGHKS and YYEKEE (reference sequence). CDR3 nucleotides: TGTGCCAGCAGTTGGGGGAGTAGGGACACTGAAGCTTTCTTT. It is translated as CASSWGSRDTEAFF.

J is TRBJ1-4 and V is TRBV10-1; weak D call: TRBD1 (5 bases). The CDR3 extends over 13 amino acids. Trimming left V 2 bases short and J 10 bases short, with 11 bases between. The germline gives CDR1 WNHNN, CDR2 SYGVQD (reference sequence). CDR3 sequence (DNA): TGCGCCAGCAGTGAGAGCGGCAGGGCAAAACTGTTTTTT. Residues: CASSESGRAKLFF.

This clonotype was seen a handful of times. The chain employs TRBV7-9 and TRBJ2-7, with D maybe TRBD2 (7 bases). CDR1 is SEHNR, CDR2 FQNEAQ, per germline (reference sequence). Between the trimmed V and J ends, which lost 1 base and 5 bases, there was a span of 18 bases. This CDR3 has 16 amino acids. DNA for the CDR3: TGTGCCAGCAGCTTAGTTGGCCGGGGGGCGGTACACGAGCAGTACTTC. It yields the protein CASSLVGRGAVHEQYF. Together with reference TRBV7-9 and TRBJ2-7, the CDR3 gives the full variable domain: DTGVSQNPRHKITKRGQNVTFRCDPISEHNRLYWYRQTLGQGPEFLTYFQNEAQLEKSRLLSDRFSAERPKGSFSTLEIQRTEQGDSAMYLCASSLVGRGAVHEQYFGPGTRLTVT.

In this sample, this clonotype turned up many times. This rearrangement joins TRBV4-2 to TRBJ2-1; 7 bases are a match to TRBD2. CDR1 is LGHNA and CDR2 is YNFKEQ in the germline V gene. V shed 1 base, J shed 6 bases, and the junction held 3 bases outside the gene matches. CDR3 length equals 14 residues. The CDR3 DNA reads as TGTGCCAGCAGCCAAGGAGAGCGGGGCAATGAGCAGTTCTTC. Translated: CASSQGERGNEQFF.